This T cell receptor (beta chain) originates from a study of blood T cell repertoires in COVID-19. TCRdb's table, derived via immunoSEQ multiplex PCR, lists solely in-frame clones and lacks some. This table has 230,000 or so clones, around 84% appearing once. Germline V gene sequence: CDR1 LNHDA, CDR2 SQIVND (reference sequence). The CDR3 is made up of 15 amino acids. J gave up 5 bases and V 6 bases, and 7 bases lay outside the gene matches. This sequence joins TRBV19 and TRBJ2-1, with TRBD2 identical over 10 bases. The clonotype originates from a woman aged 45-65 years who had been exposed to COVID-19. The sequenced sample consisted of PBMCs or T cells enriched from blood (not recorded which). The CDR3 sequence: CASSRTSGSDNEQFF. The CDR3 DNA is TGTGCCAGTAGCAGGACTAGCGGAAGCGACAATGAGCAGTTCTTC.